This entry lists 14 T cell receptor beta chains sequenced from one sample in a study of T cells in Graves' hyperthyroidism and ophthalmopathy. Amplified TCR beta CDR3 regions came from RNA transcripts. First-round RT-PCR with HTBI primers amplified the TCR CDR3 region. Via MiXCR, TCRdb re-called the multiplex PCR reads, giving one row per CDR3 protein. The data show hundreds of thousands of distinct CDR3 sequences, 40% to 55% seen once. The sample was peripheral blood or thyroid tissue (not recorded which). The receptors come from a woman aged 18-29 years with Graves' hyperthyroidism.

The chain employs TRBV5-1 and TRBJ1-1; a possible D gene is TRBD1 (6 bases). The CDR3 length is 14 residues. Germline-derived CDR1 and CDR2 are SGHRS and YFSETQ. Trimming removed 4 bases at V and 1 base at J, with 11 bases between. CDR3 coding DNA: TGCGCCAGCAGCGCCAGGGGTAGGAACACTGAAGCTTTCTTT. It is translated as CASSARGRNTEAFF.

This chain connects TRBV6-5 to TRBJ1-2; 7 bases match TRBD1. CDR1 is MNHEY and CDR2 is SVGAGI in the germline V gene. The V segment lost 6 bases and the J segment 4 bases; nucleotides outside the gene matches: 5. There are 13 residues in the CDR3. CDR3 protein: CASSGQARYGYTF. The CDR3, as DNA: TGTGCCAGCAGCGGACAGGCCCGCTATGGCTACACCTTC.

This clonotype was recorded at least ten times. For the CDR3, the DNA is TGTGCCTCGGGACAGTATGGCACTGAAGCTTTCTTT. This translates into CASGQYGTEAFF. The genes are TRBV10-3 and TRBJ1-1, with 7 bases lining up with TRBD1. Germline values: CDR1 ENHRY, CDR2 SYGVKD. The CDR3 spans 12 residues. V shed 11 bases, J shed 4 bases, and the junction held 7 bases outside the gene matches.

This clonotype came up many times. The chain joins TRBV20-1 to TRBJ1-5; 7 bases fit TRBD1. Germline-derived CDR1 and CDR2 are DFQATT and SNEGSKA (reference sequence). This CDR3 is built from 13 residues. V shed 2 bases and J 5 bases; nucleotides not matched to a gene: 3. The CDR3 DNA reads as TGCAGTGCTAGACCTGACAGGGATCAGCCCCAGCATTTT. Amino acids: CSARPDRDQPQHF.

The chain couples TRBV10-3 to TRBJ1-2, with TRBD1 matching 8 bases. Germline V gene sequence: CDR1 ENHRY, CDR2 SYGVKD. This CDR3 is 13 amino acids long. The CDR3, as DNA: TGTGCTAGAGTCGGACAGGGAATTTATGGCTACACCTTC. Amino acids: CARVGQGIYGYTF.

This clonotype was picked up a small number of times. The CDR3 here is CSASAGSGANVLTF. The CDR3 DNA sequence: TGCAGTGCTAGTGCTGGGTCCGGGGCCAACGTCCTGACTTTC. The V and J genes are TRBV20-1 and TRBJ2-6; D remains ambiguous. This CDR3 comprises 14 residues. Per germline, CDR1 DFQATT and CDR2 SNEGSKA (reference sequence). V lost 3 bases to trimming and J lost 4 bases, with 10 bases between them.

The CDR3 loop is CANSSRNGYTF. CDR3 DNA sequence: TGTGCCAACAGCTCCCGAAATGGCTACACCTTC. The rearrangement uses TRBV2 and TRBJ1-2; no definite D call. Trimming removed 10 bases at V and 6 bases at J, with 12 bases between. The germline V gene has CDR1 SNHLY and CDR2 FYNNEI. The CDR3 contains 11 residues.

This clonotype was counted many times. J is TRBJ1-2 and V is TRBV4-1; D may be TRBD1 (6 bases). This CDR3 is built from 14 residues. V lost 0 bases to trimming and J lost 5 bases, with 10 bases between them. Germline lookup yields CDR1 MGHRA and CDR2 YSYEKL. The CDR3 nucleotides are TGCGCCAGCAGCCAAGAACAGGGATGGTATGGCTACACCTTC. Amino acids: CASSQEQGWYGYTF.

Note on this clonotype: A much larger clone lies one base from this, so it may be a read error. V and J are TRBV7-9 and TRBJ2-6, with D possibly TRBD1 on 6 matching bases. Germline CDR1 SEHNR, CDR2 FQNEAQ (reference sequence). V lost 3 bases to trimming and J lost 12 bases, with 15 bases between them. The CDR3 runs 14 residues. The CDR3: CASSLDRTLSVLTF. The CDR3 nucleotides are TGTGCCAGCAGCTTGGACAGAACTTTAAGCGTCCTGACTTTC.

The chain carries TRBV24-1 and TRBJ1-4, with 7 bases that match TRBD1. CDR3 length equals 16 residues. The junction had 6 bases not matched to a gene; V was cut back by 1 base and J by 5 bases. Germline V gene lookup returns CDR1 KGHDR and CDR2 SFDVKD. The CDR3: CATSDLTDRENEKLFF. CDR3 DNA: TGTGCCACCAGTGATTTAACCGACAGGGAGAATGAAAAACTGTTTTTT.

The chain uses TRBV7-3 and TRBJ2-6; 8 bases line up with TRBD1. The CDR3 is 17 amino acids. The germline V gene encodes CDR1 SGHTA and CDR2 FQGTGA. The J segment lost 4 bases and the V segment lost 2 bases, leaving 7 bases of the junction unmatched. CDR3 residues: CASSLQGAWRGANVLTF. The CDR3 nucleotides read TGTGCCAGCAGCTTACAGGGGGCATGGAGGGGGGCCAACGTCCTGACTTTC.

A note on this clonotype: A read error is possible here, since a much larger clone lies one base away. V is TRBV10-3 and J is TRBJ1-2, with D tentatively TRBD1 (6 bases). Germline CDR1 ENHRY, CDR2 SYGVKD. With 2 bases removed from V and 7 bases from J, the gap between germline ends came to 17 bases. This CDR3 is built from 15 residues. The DNA for the CDR3 is TGTGCCATCAGTGAGGGGCGGGGGGCTCTTTTTGGCTACACCTTC. It specifies CAISEGRGALFGYTF.

This clonotype appeared many times. This rearrangement joins TRBV7-8 to TRBJ1-4; TRBD1 aligns across 8 bases. J was trimmed by 4 bases and V by 5 bases; bases with no gene match: 6. Germline-derived CDR1 and CDR2 are SGHVS and FQNEAQ. This CDR3 is built from 15 residues. For the CDR3, the DNA is TGTGCCAGCAGCCTAGGGACAGGCGTTAATGAAAAACTGTTTTTT. It yields the protein CASSLGTGVNEKLFF.

This chain uses TRBV2 with TRBJ1-5; TRBD1 is a possible D gene (5 bases). The CDR3 is 15 residues long. V was trimmed by 3 bases and J by 0 bases, leaving 9 bases between them. In germline, CDR1 is SNHLY, CDR2 FYNNEI. CDR3 loop: CASSDRVTSNQPQHF. The CDR3 nucleotides read TGTGCCAGCAGTGACAGGGTAACTAGCAATCAGCCCCAGCATTTT.